A single sample gave rise to the 19 T cell receptor beta chains below, sequenced in a study of neurological immune-mediated disorders. TCRdb fed the 5' RACE reads into MiXCR, producing one record per CDR3 protein. The sample gives around 68,000 distinct CDR3 sequences, 3.5% to 4.5% of which show up once; just over 2.5% is in the top ten. The sample taken for sequencing was PBMCs. All receptors derive from a man between 45 and 60 years old with multiple sclerosis.

This clonotype occurred many times. The gene calls are TRBV28 and TRBJ2-3; 10 bases fit TRBD2. J gave up 4 bases and V 5 bases, and 9 bases lay outside the gene matches. Germline-derived CDR1 and CDR2 are MDHEN and SYDVKM. The length of the CDR3 is 16 residues. This chain's CDR3 is CASSALAGGGADTQYF. In nucleotides, the CDR3 is TGTGCCAGCAGTGCCTTAGCGGGGGGTGGCGCAGATACGCAGTATTTT.

Ten or more counts support this clonotype. The chain couples TRBV5-4 to TRBJ1-2; D possibly corresponds to TRBD1 (6 bases). V lost 1 base to trimming and J lost 6 bases, with 13 bases between them. This CDR3 contains 14 residues. The germline V gene has CDR1 SGHNT and CDR2 YYREEE (reference sequence). CDR3 loop: CASSLPGGAHGYTF. The CDR3 DNA reads as TGTGCCAGCAGCTTGCCCGGGGGGGCGCATGGCTACACCTTC.

This clonotype came up many times. Here the CDR3 reads CASSLKLTAYNEQFF. The CDR3 DNA follows: TGTGCCAGCAGCCTGAAGCTGACCGCCTACAATGAGCAGTTCTTC. The chain carries TRBV14 and TRBJ2-1; no firm D call. CDR1 is SGHDN, CDR2 FVKESK, per germline. Trimming stripped 4 bases from V and 2 bases from J, with 12 bases between. The CDR3 runs 15 residues.

This clonotype was found many times. The genes are TRBV20-1 and TRBJ2-6; TRBD2 aligns across 10 bases. CDR3 size: 18 residues. The ends lost 2 bases at V and 2 bases at J; junction bases unmatched: 9. Germline loops: CDR1 DFQATT, CDR2 SNEGSKA (reference sequence). In nucleotides, the CDR3 is TGCAGTGCTAGAAACGAGCGGGGGGGCCTCCCTGGGGCCAACGTCCTGACTTTC. This gives the protein CSARNERGGLPGANVLTF.

This clonotype showed up just a few times. This chain joins TRBV18 and TRBJ2-5, with 7 bases lining up with TRBD1. The CDR3 consists of 13 residues. Germline CDR1 and CDR2: KGHSH and LQKENI. With 4 bases clipped from V and 4 bases from J, the junction kept 3 bases outside the gene matches. In nucleotides, the CDR3 is TGTGCCAGCTCACGAACAGGGGCAGAGACCCAGTACTTC. Its protein is CASSRTGAETQYF.

This clonotype was detected many times. V gene TRBV5-1 combines with J gene TRBJ1-2, with TRBD1 matching 8 bases. From germline, CDR1 is SGHRS and CDR2 YFSETQ. This CDR3 has 14 residues. The ends lost 4 bases at V and 5 bases at J; junction bases unmatched: 7. CDR3 in DNA: TGCGCCAGCAGCCCACGGACAGGGCCTTATGGCTACACCTTC. As protein: CASSPRTGPYGYTF.

This clonotype was seen ten or more times. The chain carries TRBV10-3 and TRBJ1-2; D is perhaps TRBD1 (5 bases). V was cut by 0 bases and J by 6 bases, with 8 bases left in between. This CDR3 contains 13 residues. CDR1 is ENHRY, CDR2 SYGVKD, per germline. The chain's CDR3 is CAISESQAHGYTF. As DNA, the CDR3 is TGTGCCATCAGTGAGTCACAGGCCCATGGCTACACCTTC.

This clonotype was picked up many times. This chain joins TRBV12-3 or TRBV12-4 and TRBJ1-5, with 9 bases matching TRBD1. Trimming took 6 bases from V and 4 from J; bases not matched to a gene: 1. The CDR3 totals 13 residues. The CDR3 here is CASRDRGNQPQHF. As DNA, the CDR3 is TGTGCCAGCAGGGACAGGGGTAATCAGCCCCAGCATTTT.

This clonotype was picked up many times. In nucleotides, the CDR3 is TGTGCCAGCAGTTACACCCGACAGGTTAACCAAGAGACCCAGTACTTC. Amino acids: CASSYTRQVNQETQYF. This sequence joins TRBV6-5 and TRBJ2-5, with a tentative D call TRBD1 (6 bases). Germline assignment: CDR1 MNHEY and CDR2 SVGAGI. V lost 2 bases and J lost 0, with 13 bases in between. The CDR3 length is 16 residues.

This clonotype has a count of ten or more. The chain employs TRBV5-1 and TRBJ2-3, with 7 bases aligning to TRBD1. The germline gives CDR1 SGHRS, CDR2 YFSETQ. The trim removed 4 bases at V and 8 bases at J, leaving 10 bases unmatched. The CDR3 loop spans 14 amino acids. This CDR3 is CASSPGTEGSTQYF. CDR3 bases: TGCGCCAGCAGCCCCGGGACAGAGGGCTCTACGCAGTATTTT.

In this sample, this clonotype turned up many times. The chain recombines TRBV4-2 with TRBJ2-2; 8 bases fit TRBD1. The J segment lost 5 bases and the V segment lost 4 bases, leaving 6 bases of the junction unmatched. In germline, CDR1 is LGHNA, CDR2 YNFKEQ. This CDR3 comprises 15 residues. The CDR3 sequence: CASSRDRQGTGELFF. The CDR3 DNA reads TGTGCCAGCAGCCGAGATCGACAGGGGACCGGGGAGCTGTTTTTT.

There are many counts of this clonotype. This chain connects TRBV20-1 to TRBJ1-4, with TRBD1 identical over 8 bases. Trimming cost V 5 bases and J 7 bases; bases outside gene matches: 6. Looked up from germline, CDR1 is DFQATT and CDR2 is SNEGSKA (reference sequence). The CDR3 consists of 13 residues. The CDR3 protein is CSASYRGAEKLFF. CDR3 in DNA: TGCAGTGCTTCATACAGGGGGGCTGAAAAACTGTTTTTT.

This clonotype has ten or more counts. This chain uses TRBV25-1 with TRBJ1-3; D might be TRBD1 (6 bases). The CDR3 is made up of 15 amino acids. Trimming left V 3 bases short and J 1 base short, with 10 bases between. Germline values: CDR1 MGHDK, CDR2 SYGVNS. The CDR3 here is CASSDRGVSGNTIYF. The CDR3 bases are TGTGCCAGCAGTGACAGGGGCGTATCTGGAAACACCATATATTTT.

At least ten counts were recorded for this clonotype. This chain connects TRBV6-2 or TRBV6-3 to TRBJ1-1, with D unresolved. This CDR3 spans 12 amino acids. Trimming took off 5 bases at V and 4 bases at J, with 8 bases between the two ends. Germline V gives CDR1 MNHEY, CDR2 SVGEGT. CDR3 amino acids: CASSPRRTEAFF. In nucleotides, the CDR3 is TGTGCCAGCAGTCCACGTCGCACTGAAGCTTTCTTT.

This clonotype has at least ten counts. The chain couples TRBV10-2 to TRBJ1-1; D possibly corresponds to TRBD1 (5 bases). Germline V gives CDR1 WSHSY, CDR2 SAAADI. This CDR3 is built from 12 residues. Trimming shortened V by 3 bases and J by 10 bases, and 12 bases separated the two germline ends. In nucleotides, the CDR3 is TGCGCCAGCAGTGAACTTCGGACACCAGCTTTCTTT. Translation: CASSELRTPAFF.

This clonotype was detected many times. This sequence joins TRBV12-3 or TRBV12-4 and TRBJ2-2; 7 nucleotides line up with TRBD1. The CDR3 consists of 15 residues. V shed 5 bases and J 5 bases; nucleotides not matched to a gene: 8. CDR3 DNA: TGTGCCAGCAGTCAGAGGACAGGATATACCGGGGAGCTGTTTTTT. Translation gives CASSQRTGYTGELFF.

This clonotype has at least ten counts. The chain employs TRBV20-1 and TRBJ1-6; D possibly corresponds to TRBD1 (5 bases). The V gene lost 0 bases and the J gene lost 7 bases, with 10 bases spanning the gap. Germline values: CDR1 DFQATT, CDR2 SNEGSKA (reference sequence). The CDR3 runs 14 residues. CDR3 sequence reads: CSARDVGANSPLHF. The CDR3, as DNA: TGCAGTGCTAGAGACGTTGGGGCAAATTCACCCCTCCACTTT.

This clonotype was counted at least ten times. The gene calls are TRBV20-1 and TRBJ2-3, with 7 nucleotides matching TRBD1. Germline trimming cut 3 bases from V and 1 base from J; bases unmatched to any gene: 10. Germline CDR1 and CDR2: DFQATT and SNEGSKA (reference sequence). CDR3 length equals 16 residues. The CDR3 sequence is CSARPRGKVGTDTQYF. CDR3 coding DNA: TGCAGTGCTAGGCCCAGGGGGAAGGTTGGCACAGATACGCAGTATTTT.

The sample holds a few counts of this clonotype. The CDR3 DNA sequence: TGTGCCAGCAGTTTAGTCGTAGCGGGGGGATTTGATGAGCAGTTCTTC. It encodes CASSLVVAGGFDEQFF. The J gene is TRBJ2-1, the V gene TRBV12-3 or TRBV12-4, with TRBD2 matching over 10 bases. The CDR3 has 16 residues. J gave up 8 bases and V 1 base, and 8 bases lay outside the gene matches.